One and the same sample provided the 2 T cell receptor beta chains below, sequenced in a study of siplizumab effects on memory and regulatory T cells. Libraries were prepared by immunoSEQ multiplex PCR; TCRdb keeps only in-frame clonotypes and omits some of them. The sample has about 82,000 clones, about nine tenths seen once. Sequencing was performed on Tregs sorted from blood. The source is a human donor in good health.

This chain uses TRBV2 with TRBJ1-3, with unresolved D. The CDR3 length is 15 residues. In germline, CDR1 is SNHLY, CDR2 FYNNEI. V was pared by 3 bases and J by 0 bases, with 9 bases between. This CDR3 reads CASSDWVSSGNTIYF. In DNA, the CDR3 is TGTGCCAGCAGTGATTGGGTCAGCTCTGGAAACACCATATATTTT.

This sequence joins TRBV4-1 and TRBJ1-1; 8 bases fit TRBD1. Losses at the gene ends were 0 bases for V and 0 bases for J; bases not matched to a gene: 12. CDR1 MGHRA and CDR2 YSYEKL come from the germline V gene. The CDR3 extends over 19 amino acids. CDR3 in DNA: TGCGCCAGCAGCCAAGATCTGGGGGGACAGGCTATCATGAACACTGAAGCTTTCTTT. It specifies CASSQDLGGQAIMNTEAFF.